Listed below are T cell receptor beta chains from one sample, sequenced in a study of cytomegalovirus exposure and HLA in healthy donors. Clones were read by immunoSEQ multiplex PCR, and TCRdb kept only the in-frame ones, dropping some. The sample lists 100,000 to 120,000 clones, approximately 80% occurring once. The material sequenced was PBMCs. The receptors derive from a man aged 25-45 years in good health and CMV-seropositive. Both conserved end residues are part of each CDR3. Each record gives: D gene, V gene, J gene, clone size, CDR3 DNA, CDR3 protein. A D gene is named only where the DNA matches it firmly. Size is omitted from some rows. Given values are once, few, many or a class for expanded clones.

TRBD2	TRBV5-6	TRBJ2-3	NA	TGTGCCAGCAGCTTACTAGCGGGGGGCACAGATACGCAGTATTTT	CASSLLAGGTDTQYF
NA	TRBV5-6	TRBJ2-3	NA	TGTGCCAGCATCCCCTCAAGGTTAAGGAGGGTATGGAATTTT	CASIPSRLRRVWNF
NA	TRBV30	TRBJ2-2	NA	TGTGCCTGGACGAAAGGGGGGAACACCGGGGAGCTGTTTTTT	CAWTKGGNTGELFF
NA	TRBV5-4	TRBJ1-2	NA	TGTGCCAGCAGCGAGGGGGTAGATGGCTACACCTTC	CASSEGVDGYTF
TRBD1	TRBV29-1	TRBJ1-1	NA	TGCAGCGGTCTGAGAGACAGGGGGGAGCCGATGGACACTGAAGCTTTCTTT	CSGLRDRGEPMDTEAFF
TRBD2	TRBV2	TRBJ2-3	NA	TGTGCCAGCGCAGGGGCGGGGGGGATCACAGATACGCAGTATTTT	CASAGAGGITDTQYF
TRBD1	TRBV27	TRBJ1-6	NA	TGTGCCAGCAGAACAGGGGTGACCTATAATTCACCCCTCCACTTT	CASRTGVTYNSPLHF
TRBD1	TRBV2	TRBJ1-1	NA	TGTGCCAGCAGTGAGGACAGGGTCGAGAACACTGAAGCTTTCTTT	CASSEDRVENTEAFF
NA	TRBV30	TRBJ2-7	NA	TGTGCCTGGAGTGGTGCCTACGAGCAGTACTTC	CAWSGAYEQYF
TRBD2	TRBV7-3	TRBJ2-5	NA	TGTGCCAGCAGCTCGGGACTACTTGCAGGGACCCAGTACTTC	CASSSGLLAGTQYF
TRBD2	TRBV5-1	TRBJ2-7	NA	TGCGCCAGCAGCCCGGGACTAGCGGGGGGGCCTGACGAGCAGTACTTC	CASSPGLAGGPDEQYF
NA	TRBV27	TRBJ1-4	NA	TGTGCCAGCAGTTTGGGAGCTAATGAAAAACTGTTTTTT	CASSLGANEKLFF
NA	TRBV11-3	TRBJ2-5	NA	TGTGCCAGCAGCTTAGTAGGTGGGGAGGAGACCCAGTACTTC	CASSLVGGEETQYF
NA	TRBV25-1	TRBJ1-1	NA	TGTGCCAGCAGTTCTAGGGGGGGGAACACTGAAGCTTTCTTT	CASSSRGGNTEAFF
TRBD2	TRBV15	TRBJ2-4	NA	TGTGCCACCAGCATTAACCTAGCGGGGGGAACAATTCAGTACTTC	CATSINLAGGTIQYF
TRBD2	TRBV5-1	TRBJ2-5	once	TGCGCCAGCAGCTTGGGGGGACTAGCGGGCCAAGAGACCCAGTACTTC	CASSLGGLAGQETQYF
NA	TRBV4-1	TRBJ1-5	NA	TGCGCCAGCAGCCAAGTGGACCGGGACAATCAGCCCCAGCATTTT	CASSQVDRDNQPQHF
NA	TRBV4-3	TRBJ1-1	NA	TGCGCCAGCAGCCACTCCTCCGGGAACACTGAAGCTTTCTTT	CASSHSSGNTEAFF
TRBD2	TRBV12-5	TRBJ2-7	NA	TGTGCTAGTGGTTTGGCGGGGACTAGCGGGGTTTTATACGAGCAGTACTTC	CASGLAGTSGVLYEQYF
TRBD1	TRBV4-3	TRBJ2-2	NA	TGCGCCAGCAGCCAGAGGACAGGGGGGAGCGGGGAGCTGTTTTTT	CASSQRTGGSGELFF
TRBD1	TRBV27	TRBJ2-3	NA	TGTGCCAGCAGTCCAACCCAGACAGGGGGTATTCGCACAGATACGCAGTATTTT	CASSPTQTGGIRTDTQYF
NA	TRBV20-1	TRBJ2-7	NA	TGCAGTGCAGACCCCCCAGGAACTCGGTACTTC	CSADPPGTRYF
NA	TRBV25-1	TRBJ2-5	NA	TGTGCCAGCAGTGAACGTCCTTCGGGTACGACCCAGTACTTC	CASSERPSGTTQYF
TRBD2	TRBV7-9	TRBJ2-1	once	TGTTCCAGCAGTCGGGCCTTCGCGGGGGGGCCCAATGAGCAGTTCTTC	CSSSRAFAGGPNEQFF